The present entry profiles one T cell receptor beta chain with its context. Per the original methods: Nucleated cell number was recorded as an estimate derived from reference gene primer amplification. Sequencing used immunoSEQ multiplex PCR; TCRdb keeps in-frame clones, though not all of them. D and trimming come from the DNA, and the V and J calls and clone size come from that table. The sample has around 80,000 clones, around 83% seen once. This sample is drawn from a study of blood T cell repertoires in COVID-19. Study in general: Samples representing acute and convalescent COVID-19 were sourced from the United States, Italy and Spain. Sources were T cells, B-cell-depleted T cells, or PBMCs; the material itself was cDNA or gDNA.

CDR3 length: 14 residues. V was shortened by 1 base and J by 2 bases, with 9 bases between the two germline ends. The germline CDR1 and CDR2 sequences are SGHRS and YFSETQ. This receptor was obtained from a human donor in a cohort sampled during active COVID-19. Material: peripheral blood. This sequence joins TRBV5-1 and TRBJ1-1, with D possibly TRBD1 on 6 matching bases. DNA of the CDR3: TGCGCCAGCAGCTTGACAGGGATTAACACTGAAGCTTTCTTT. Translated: CASSLTGINTEAFF.